This T cell receptor (beta chain) was recovered during a study of T cell repertoires in aging, cancer and after chemotherapy (dated by TCRdb to the late 2010s). As for the study more broadly: Six donor age groups were covered, ranging from 30 or younger up to 70 or older, and each group contained at least three individuals. A cohort of 220 or so cancer patients (94 with hematological and approximately 120 with solid cancers) was assembled, and approximately 99 healthy donors were included as a reference group. Control TCR repertoires from healthy donors were recorded across several months to years, and re-sampling revealed clear clonal overlap. To look at immunoaging and at how T cells reconstitute after chemotherapy, the study profiled TCR beta repertoires in peripheral blood from both healthy donors and cancer patients. Several million TCR reads were contained in the full dataset.

Details on this clonotype: It lacks a known antigen. Per-base qualities were not stored, and no clone one base away is much larger.

Using a mixed TRB-A/B primer pool, multiplex touch-down PCR amplified rearranged TRB sequences covering the V, D and J segments. Illumina adapters and sample indices were attached to the amplicons through two consecutive PCR reactions run with Phusion HS II polymerase. Amplicons were gel-purified with the NucleoSpin Gel and PCR Clean-up kit, then checked with Qubit and an Agilent 2100 Bioanalyzer. The libraries were sequenced on an Illumina MiSeq with 600-cycle, single-indexed, paired-end runs. As for the authors' bioinformatics: MiXCR versions 2.12 and 3.0.5 were used to process TRB sequences. Each unique CDR3 nucleotide sequence counted as one clone, and only productive sequences with at least two reads were retained. The repertoire metrics were Shannon diversity, evenness, clonality (calculated as one minus evenness), and diversity profiles parameterized by alpha from 0 to 5. The IGoR algorithm was used to calculate generation probabilities for clones in the paired samples taken before and after chemotherapy. In-frame beta chains were kept once TCRdb had trimmed the public reads at Q25 with fastp and called clones with MiXCR. Duplicate CDR3 protein sequences are folded into a single record with the most common DNA and genes. TCRdb, not the authors, supplied the V and J calls. Counted in this sample were about 18,000 distinct CDR3 sequences; 45% to 55% of them appeared once. Under 12% of the sample rests with the top ten.

Study-wide findings and limitations: According to the authors, the repertoire data do not allow conclusions to be drawn about immunological memory after chemotherapy. Median generation probability increased over the chemotherapy interval in both cancer cohorts, suggesting repertoire reconstitution through rebound thymic output. Untreated patients with hematological or solid cancers showed significantly lower blood TCR diversity and higher clonality than age-matched healthy donors. Declining TCR diversity with age in healthy donors was mainly explained by loss of richness; in cancer patients, loss of evenness also contributed.

Genomic DNA extracted from peripheral blood, rather than sorted cells or RNA, was used as the source for amplification of TCR beta rearrangements. V was cut back by 5 bases and J by 3 bases, leaving a gap of 5 bases between them. The CDR3 spans 13 residues, from the cysteine through the phenylalanine. Only the CDR3 DNA is retained, 39 bases long and in frame from the first base. Per the germline V gene (reference sequence), MNHEY is the CDR1 and SMNVEV is the CDR2. This TCR was sampled from a human donor in good health. Sequencing used blood. The receptor chain draws on TRBV27 and TRBJ1-6; the D gene is not confidently resolved. In nucleotides, the sequence is TGTGCCAGCAGTACGGACTATAATTCACCCCTCCACTTT. This translates into CASSTDYNSPLHF.